These T cell receptor beta chains were read from a single sample in a study of shared clonotypes between healthy human individuals. Profiled with immunoSEQ multiplex PCR; TCRdb holds only in-frame clones, not every one. This sample has about 1 million clones, with 65% to 75% found just once. Sequenced input: memory CD4+ T cells sorted from blood. The receptors here all came from a young man in good health. CDR3s include the opening cysteine and the closing phenylalanine or tryptophan. D genes are given only for firm matches. Only some rows state a clone size, as once, few, many or a class for expanded clones.

V	size	D	J	length	DNA	CDR3
TRBV7-2	many	NA	TRBJ2-3	13	TGTGCCAGCAGCTTAAACAGGGTAAATACGCAGTATTTT	CASSLNRVNTQYF
TRBV6-6	NA	NA	TRBJ1-5	16	TGTGCCAGCAGCCCCGGGAAGAGGGGGAGCAATCAGCCCCAGCATTTT	CASSPGKRGSNQPQHF
TRBV19	NA	NA	TRBJ1-2	16	TGTGCCAGTAGTACGACTGGGACACTCGCTAACTATGGCTACACCTTC	CASSTTGTLANYGYTF
TRBV6-6	NA	NA	TRBJ2-7	12	TGTGCCAGCACCGGCAACAGCTACGAGCAGTACTTC	CASTGNSYEQYF
TRBV19	NA	TRBD1	TRBJ2-2	15	TGTGCCAGTAGTATCGGTGACAGGGACACCGGGGAGCTGTTTTTT	CASSIGDRDTGELFF
TRBV29-1	NA	NA	TRBJ1-2	12	TGCAGCGCAGTCTCAATGGGGCTTGGCTACACCTTC	CSAVSMGLGYTF
TRBV18	NA	NA	TRBJ2-3	15	TGTGCCAGCTCAGTCATGCGGGGAGAGGCGGATACGCAGTATTTT	CASSVMRGEADTQYF
TRBV4-1	once	NA	TRBJ2-3	11	TGCGCCAGCAGCCAAGGAGATACGCAGTATTTT	CASSQGDTQYF
TRBV13	NA	TRBD1	TRBJ2-1	19	TGTGCCAGCACCTCCTGGACAGGGGGCCCTAGCGGGGAATACAATGAGCAGTTCTTC	CASTSWTGGPSGEYNEQFF
TRBV4-1	NA	NA	TRBJ1-6	16	TGCGCCAGCAGCCAAGATGAGAGCTCCTATAATTCACCCCTCCACTTT	CASSQDESSYNSPLHF
TRBV10-2	NA	TRBD1	TRBJ2-3	16	TGCGCCAGCAAGGCACAGGGGGCCCTCCGCACAGATACGCAGTATTTT	CASKAQGALRTDTQYF
TRBV5-6	NA	NA	TRBJ2-7	12	TGTGCCAGCAGCTTGATGGGCTACGAGCAGTACTTC	CASSLMGYEQYF
TRBV10-3	once	NA	TRBJ1-1	15	TGTGCCATCAGTGAGCCGACAAGAAAGAACACTGAAGCTTTCTTT	CAISEPTRKNTEAFF
TRBV30	NA	NA	TRBJ1-2	12	TGTGCCTGGAGTGACGGGGTCGGGGGCTACACCTTC	CAWSDGVGGYTF
TRBV7-2	once	NA	TRBJ2-1	11	TGTGCCAGCAGCTTATCCAATGAGCAGTTCTTC	CASSLSNEQFF
TRBV19	NA	NA	TRBJ2-6	15	TGTGCCAGTAGTAAAATCGGCTCTGGGGCCAACGTCCTGACTTTC	CASSKIGSGANVLTF
TRBV5-1	NA	TRBD1	TRBJ2-3	16	TGCGCCAGCAGCTGGGGGGACAGGGGAGGCACAGATACGCAGTATTTT	CASSWGDRGGTDTQYF
TRBV7-3	NA	NA	TRBJ2-3	13	TGTGCCAGCAGCTTAGGTCGTGGAGATACGCAGTATTTT	CASSLGRGDTQYF
TRBV10-2	NA	NA	TRBJ2-1	15	TGCGCCAGCTTACGGGGAGCGGGCTCCTACAATGAGCAGTTCTTC	CASLRGAGSYNEQFF
TRBV9	few	NA	TRBJ1-4	15	TGTGCCAGCAGCGCCCAAGGAGGCAGAGAGGAAAAACTGTTTTTT	CASSAQGGREEKLFF
TRBV5-6	NA	TRBD1	TRBJ1-2	16	TGTGCCAGCAGCGCCTCCGGGACAGGGGAATACTATGGCTACACCTTC	CASSASGTGEYYGYTF
TRBV7-3	NA	NA	TRBJ1-1	13	TGTGCCAGCCTCGGACAGATGAACACTGAAGCTTTCTTT	CASLGQMNTEAFF
TRBV28	NA	NA	TRBJ1-2	10	TGTGCCAGCGGAGCACATGGCTACACCTTC	CASGAHGYTF
TRBV10-3	NA	NA	TRBJ1-3	14	TGTGCCATCAGTGAGTCAGGGGACAGAAACACCATATATTTT	CAISESGDRNTIYF
TRBV5-6	NA	NA	TRBJ2-1	14	TGTGCCAGCAGCCACCCGACTTGGAGAGATGAGCAGTTCTTC	CASSHPTWRDEQFF
TRBV5-1	NA	TRBD2	TRBJ2-7	14	TGCGCCAGCAGCCCCTCCGGGGGGTTCTACGAGCAGTACTTC	CASSPSGGFYEQYF
TRBV30	NA	NA	TRBJ2-7	14	TGTGCCTGGAGTTCCGCGGGACTGGCCTACGAGCAGTACTTC	CAWSSAGLAYEQYF
TRBV5-1	NA	NA	TRBJ1-2	15	TGCGCCAGCAGCGTGACAGCCGGAGCTAACTATGGCTACACCTTC	CASSVTAGANYGYTF
TRBV7-2	once	TRBD2	TRBJ2-5	16	TGTGCCAGCAGCTTATATAGCGGGAGGGCCGGAGAGACCCAGTACTTC	CASSLYSGRAGETQYF